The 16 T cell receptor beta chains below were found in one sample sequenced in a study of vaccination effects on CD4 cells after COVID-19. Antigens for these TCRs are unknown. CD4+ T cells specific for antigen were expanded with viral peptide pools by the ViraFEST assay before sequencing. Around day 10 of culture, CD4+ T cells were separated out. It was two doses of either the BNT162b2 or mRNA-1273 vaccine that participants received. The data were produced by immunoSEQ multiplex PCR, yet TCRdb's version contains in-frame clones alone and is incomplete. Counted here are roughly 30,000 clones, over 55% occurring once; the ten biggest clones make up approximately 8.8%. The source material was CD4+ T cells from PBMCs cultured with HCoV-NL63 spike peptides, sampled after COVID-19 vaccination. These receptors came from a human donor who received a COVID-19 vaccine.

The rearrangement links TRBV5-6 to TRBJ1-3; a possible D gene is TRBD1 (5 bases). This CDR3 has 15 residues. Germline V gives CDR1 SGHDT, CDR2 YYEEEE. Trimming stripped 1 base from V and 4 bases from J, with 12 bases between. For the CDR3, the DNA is TGTGCCAGCAGCTTGCTTGGGACGGTGGGAAACACCATATATTTT. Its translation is CASSLLGTVGNTIYF.

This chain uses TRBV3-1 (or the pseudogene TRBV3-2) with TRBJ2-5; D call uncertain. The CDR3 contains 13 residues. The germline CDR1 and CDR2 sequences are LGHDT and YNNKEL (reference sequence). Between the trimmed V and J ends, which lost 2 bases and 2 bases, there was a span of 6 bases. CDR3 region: CASSQPFQETQYF. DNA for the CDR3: TGTGCCAGCAGCCAACCTTTTCAAGAGACCCAGTACTTC.

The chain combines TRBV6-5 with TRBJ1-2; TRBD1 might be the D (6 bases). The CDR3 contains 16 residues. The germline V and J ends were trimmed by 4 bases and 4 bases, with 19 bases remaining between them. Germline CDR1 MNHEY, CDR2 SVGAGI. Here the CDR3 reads CASSLSRGQWAYGYTF. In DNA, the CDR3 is TGTGCCAGCAGTTTATCCCGGGGGCAATGGGCCTATGGCTACACCTTC.

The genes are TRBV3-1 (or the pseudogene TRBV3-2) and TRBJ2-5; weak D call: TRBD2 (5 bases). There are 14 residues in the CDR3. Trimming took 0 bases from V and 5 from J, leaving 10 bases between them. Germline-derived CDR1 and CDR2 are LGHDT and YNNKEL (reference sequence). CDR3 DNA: TGTGCCAGCAGCCAAGAGGGCGTAGCGGAGACCCAGTACTTC. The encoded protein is CASSQEGVAETQYF.

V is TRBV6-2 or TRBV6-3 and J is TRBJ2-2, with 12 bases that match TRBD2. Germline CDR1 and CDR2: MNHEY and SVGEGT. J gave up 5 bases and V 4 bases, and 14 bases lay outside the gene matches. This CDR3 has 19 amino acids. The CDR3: CASSLARTSGAGGTGELFF. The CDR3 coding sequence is TGTGCCAGCAGTTTGGCCCGGACTAGCGGGGCAGGCGGGACCGGGGAGCTGTTTTTT.

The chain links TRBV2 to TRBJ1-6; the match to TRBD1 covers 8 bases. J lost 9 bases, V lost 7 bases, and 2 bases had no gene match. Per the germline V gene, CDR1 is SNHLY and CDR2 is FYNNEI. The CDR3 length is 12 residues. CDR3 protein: CASTDRASPLHF. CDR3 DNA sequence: TGTGCCAGCACGGACAGGGCTTCACCCCTCCACTTT.

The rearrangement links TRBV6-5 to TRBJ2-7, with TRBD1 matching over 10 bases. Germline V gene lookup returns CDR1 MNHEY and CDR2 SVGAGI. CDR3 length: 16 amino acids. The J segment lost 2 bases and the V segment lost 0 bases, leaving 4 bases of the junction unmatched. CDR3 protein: CASSYSGQGDTYEQYF. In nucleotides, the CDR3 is TGTGCCAGCAGTTACTCCGGACAGGGGGATACCTACGAGCAGTACTTC.

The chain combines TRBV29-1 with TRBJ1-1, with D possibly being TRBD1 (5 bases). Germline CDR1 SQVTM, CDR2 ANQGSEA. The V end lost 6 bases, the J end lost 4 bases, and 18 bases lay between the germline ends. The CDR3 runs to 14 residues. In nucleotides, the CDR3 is TGCAGCGTAAAGATGGGGGAAGGAGGCACTGAAGCTTTCTTT. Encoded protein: CSVKMGEGGTEAFF. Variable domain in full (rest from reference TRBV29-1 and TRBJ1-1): SAVISQKPSRDICQRGTSLTIQCQVDSQVTMMFWYRQQPGQSLTLIATANQGSEATYESGFVIDKFPISRPNLTFSTLTVSNMSPEDSSIYLCSVKMGEGGTEAFFGQGTRLTVV.

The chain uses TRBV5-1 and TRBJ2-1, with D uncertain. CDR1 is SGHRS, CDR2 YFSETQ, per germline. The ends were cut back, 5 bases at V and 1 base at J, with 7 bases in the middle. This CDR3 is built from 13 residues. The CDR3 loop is CASRGISYNEQFF. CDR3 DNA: TGCGCCAGCAGGGGGATTTCCTACAATGAGCAGTTCTTC.

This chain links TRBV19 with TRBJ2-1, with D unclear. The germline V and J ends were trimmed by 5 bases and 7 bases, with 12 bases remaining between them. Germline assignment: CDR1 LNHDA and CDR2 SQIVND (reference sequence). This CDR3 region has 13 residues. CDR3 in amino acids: CASSATRVNEQFF. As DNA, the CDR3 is TGTGCCAGTAGTGCGACAAGGGTAAATGAGCAGTTCTTC.

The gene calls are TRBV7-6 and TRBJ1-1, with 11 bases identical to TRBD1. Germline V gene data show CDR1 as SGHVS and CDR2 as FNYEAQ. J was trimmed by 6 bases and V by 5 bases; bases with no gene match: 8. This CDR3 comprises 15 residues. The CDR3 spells CASSPGQGAIAEAFF. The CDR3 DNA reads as TGTGCCAGCAGCCCCGGACAGGGGGCGATTGCTGAAGCTTTCTTT.

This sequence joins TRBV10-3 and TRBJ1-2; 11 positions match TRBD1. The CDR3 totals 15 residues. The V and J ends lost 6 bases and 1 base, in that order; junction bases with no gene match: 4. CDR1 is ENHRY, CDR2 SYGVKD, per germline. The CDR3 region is CAISGQGADNYGYTF. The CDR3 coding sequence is TGTGCCATCAGCGGACAGGGGGCTGATAACTATGGCTACACCTTC.

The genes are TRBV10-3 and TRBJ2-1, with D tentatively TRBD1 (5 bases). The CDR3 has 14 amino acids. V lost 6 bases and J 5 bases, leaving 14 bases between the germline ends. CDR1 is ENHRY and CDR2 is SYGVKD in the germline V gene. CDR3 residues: CAISTGTKHNEQFF. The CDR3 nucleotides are TGTGCCATCAGCACAGGAACCAAACACAATGAGCAGTTCTTC.

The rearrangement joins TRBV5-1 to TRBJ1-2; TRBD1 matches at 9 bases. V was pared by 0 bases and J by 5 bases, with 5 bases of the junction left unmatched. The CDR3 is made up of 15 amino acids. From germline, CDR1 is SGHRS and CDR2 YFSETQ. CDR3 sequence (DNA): TGCGCCAGCAGCTTGGGTGACAGGGGGATATATGGCTACACCTTC. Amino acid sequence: CASSLGDRGIYGYTF. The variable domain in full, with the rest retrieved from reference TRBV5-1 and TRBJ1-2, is KAGVTQTPRYLIKTRGQQVTLSCSPISGHRSVSWYQQTPGQGLQFLFEYFSETQRNKGNFPGRFSGRQFSNSRSEMNVSTLELGDSALYLCASSLGDRGIYGYTFGSGTRLTVV.

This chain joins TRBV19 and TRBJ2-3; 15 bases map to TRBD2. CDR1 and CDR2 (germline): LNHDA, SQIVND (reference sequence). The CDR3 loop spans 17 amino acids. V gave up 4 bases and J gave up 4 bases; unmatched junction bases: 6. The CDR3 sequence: CASSTRTSGRAADTQYF. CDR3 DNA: TGTGCCAGTAGTACCAGGACTAGCGGGAGGGCCGCAGATACGCAGTATTTT.

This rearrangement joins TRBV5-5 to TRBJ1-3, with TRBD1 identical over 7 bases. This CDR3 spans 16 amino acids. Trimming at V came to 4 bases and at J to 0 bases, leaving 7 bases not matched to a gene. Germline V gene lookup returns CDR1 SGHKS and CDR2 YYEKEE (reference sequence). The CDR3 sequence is CASSQQGLNSGNTIYF. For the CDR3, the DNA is TGTGCCAGCAGCCAACAGGGGTTGAACTCTGGAAACACCATATATTTT.